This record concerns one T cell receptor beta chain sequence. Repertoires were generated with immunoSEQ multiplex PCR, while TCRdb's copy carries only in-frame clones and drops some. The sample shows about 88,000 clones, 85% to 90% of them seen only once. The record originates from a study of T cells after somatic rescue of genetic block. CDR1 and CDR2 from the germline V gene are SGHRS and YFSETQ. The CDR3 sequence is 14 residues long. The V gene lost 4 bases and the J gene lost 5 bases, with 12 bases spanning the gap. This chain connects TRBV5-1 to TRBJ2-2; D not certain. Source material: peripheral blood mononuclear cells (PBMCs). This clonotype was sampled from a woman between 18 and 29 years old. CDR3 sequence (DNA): TGCGCCAGCAGCCCCGGGCCTCGGACCGGGGAGCTGTTTTTT. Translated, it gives CASSPGPRTGELFF.